The following is a TCR beta chain sequence with its context. Its matching antigen is unknown. CDR1 and CDR2 from the germline V gene are SEHNR and FQNEAQ (reference sequence). The CDR3 is 11 amino acids. Deletions cut 2 bases from V and 7 bases from J, with 5 bases between. Primers: 60 Vbeta forward and 13 Jbeta reverse. Original processing notes: It was a later analysis that counted around 85 million unique TCR beta chains, of which some 12 million were shared. The repertoire was sequenced with immunoSEQ multiplex PCR; TCRdb's copy has only in-frame clones and lacks some. That table is the source of V, J and clone size, and D and trimming were worked out from the DNA. Here the sample spans 150,000 to 250,000 clones, roughly 80% being singletons. The record originates from a study of cytomegalovirus exposure and HLA in healthy donors. At the level of the study: Caucasian-associated ancestry cluster membership applied to over 80% of 398 genotyped donors.

Findings and limits, study-wide: When a later analysis compared HLA-associated TCR beta chains with equally common others, the HLA-associated chains turned out to be more clonally expanded and to have lower generation probabilities.

V usage is TRBV7-9 and J usage is TRBJ1-1, with D unresolved. This receptor was taken from a woman aged 50 to 60 in good health and CMV-seropositive. Sample: PBMCs. As DNA, the CDR3 is TGTGCCAGCAGCTTACAGATTGAAGCTTTCTTT. Protein: CASSLQIEAFF.